What follows are 26 T cell receptor beta chains derived from one specimen sequenced in a study of response to subunit inactivated influenza vaccine. TCRdb re-called the RT-PCR reads through MiXCR, storing one row per CDR3 protein. The data contain some 850,000 distinct CDR3 sequences, approximately 17% of them singletons. The starting material was PBMCs from blood, obtained about 5 days after vaccination. These receptors were obtained from a middle-aged man who received an inactivated influenza vaccine.

This clonotype appeared once. The chain combines TRBV18 with TRBJ2-7; 7 nucleotides line up with TRBD2. This CDR3 has 16 residues. Germline trimming cut 1 base from V and 5 bases from J; bases unmatched to any gene: 11. Germline V gives CDR1 KGHSH, CDR2 LQKENI. The CDR3 DNA reads as TGTGCCAGCTCACCACAGGTCCCGGGAAGCGGGAACGAGCAGTACTTC. Its translation: CASSPQVPGSGNEQYF.

This clonotype was seen a handful of times. This sequence joins TRBV5-1 and TRBJ2-1, with TRBD2 matching 14 bases. CDR3 size: 16 residues. In germline, CDR1 is SGHRS, CDR2 YFSETQ. Trimming at V came to 3 bases and at J to 8 bases, leaving 7 bases not matched to a gene. DNA for the CDR3: TGCGCCAGCAGCTCCATGACTAGCGGGAGGGGGCATGAGCAGTTCTTC. This gives the protein CASSSMTSGRGHEQFF.

The sample holds a few counts of this clonotype. This rearrangement joins TRBV4-2 to TRBJ2-6, with D possibly TRBD2 on 5 matching bases. The CDR3 sequence is 18 residues long. Germline CDR1 LGHNA, CDR2 YNFKEQ. The V end was cut by 2 bases, the J end by 0 bases, with 14 bases between. The DNA of the CDR3 is TGTGCCAGCAGCCAACCCATCCGGGGTAACTCTGGGGCCAACGTCCTGACTTTC. It translates to CASSQPIRGNSGANVLTF.

This clonotype has at least ten counts. V gene TRBV7-2 combines with J gene TRBJ2-1, with 11 bases matching TRBD2. CDR1 and CDR2 (germline): SGHTA, FQGNSA. The length of the CDR3 is 15 residues. The J segment lost 0 bases and the V segment lost 7 bases, leaving 2 bases of the junction unmatched. The CDR3 here is CASTTSGGSYNEQFF. Here the CDR3 DNA reads TGTGCCAGCACCACTAGCGGGGGCTCCTACAATGAGCAGTTCTTC.

This clonotype was detected only a few times. The chain has TRBV30 and TRBJ2-1; 8 nucleotides match TRBD2. With V trimmed by 8 bases and J by 4 bases, 10 bases remained unmatched. CDR3 length equals 14 residues. CDR1 and CDR2 (germline): GTSNPN, SVGIG (reference sequence). Here the CDR3 reads CAAKSQREYNEQFF. For the CDR3, the DNA is TGTGCCGCAAAAAGCCAGCGGGAGTACAATGAGCAGTTCTTC.

This clonotype was observed a handful of times. The rearrangement uses TRBV7-2 and TRBJ1-2; D uncertain. V was cut by 0 bases and J by 5 bases, with 10 bases left in between. The CDR3 consists of 14 residues. CDR1 SGHTA and CDR2 FQGNSA come from the germline V gene. For the CDR3, the DNA is TGTGCCAGCAGCTTAGCTGAGCAGTCATATGGCTACACCTTC. It specifies CASSLAEQSYGYTF.

This chain uses TRBV18 with TRBJ2-7; D not certain. The CDR3 consists of 14 residues. The germline V gene has CDR1 KGHSH and CDR2 LQKENI. Trimming took off 3 bases at V and 4 bases at J, with 13 bases between the two ends. The CDR3 region has the DNA TGTGCCAGCTCACCCGATAGGGATTCGTACGAGCAGTACTTC. Translated, it gives CASSPDRDSYEQYF.

CDR3 loop: CASSITPGANQPQHF. In nucleotides, the CDR3 is TGTGCCAGCAGTATAACCCCAGGGGCCAATCAGCCCCAGCATTTT. The gene calls are TRBV27 and TRBJ1-5; D is possibly TRBD1 (6 bases). The CDR3 is 15 amino acids. The germline V and J ends were trimmed by 5 bases and 3 bases, with 14 bases remaining between them. From germline, CDR1 is MNHEY and CDR2 SMNVEV (reference sequence).

This clonotype was seen ten or more times. The chain employs TRBV5-5 and TRBJ2-6; no definite D call. The CDR3 totals 16 residues. V was trimmed by 0 bases and J by 0 bases, leaving 7 bases between them. Per germline, CDR1 SGHKS and CDR2 YYEKEE (reference sequence). The CDR3 nucleotides are TGTGCCAGCAGCTTGGGTGTTGGCTCTGGGGCCAACGTCCTGACTTTC. It specifies CASSLGVGSGANVLTF.

This clonotype has a count of ten or more. J is TRBJ2-5 and V is TRBV20-1, with 10 bases that match TRBD1. CDR3 length: 13 amino acids. J gave up 5 bases and V 6 bases, and 6 bases lay outside the gene matches. Germline-derived CDR1 and CDR2 are DFQATT and SNEGSKA (reference sequence). The CDR3 DNA reads TGCAGTGCCATGACAGGGGGCGAGGAGACCCAGTACTTC. It translates to CSAMTGGEETQYF.

This clonotype was seen a few times. This rearrangement joins TRBV6-6 to TRBJ2-1, with 8 bases that match TRBD2. This CDR3 has 13 amino acids. The V gene's germline CDR1 is MNHNY and CDR2 SVGAGI (reference sequence). J gave up 9 bases and V 7 bases, and 8 bases lay outside the gene matches. The CDR3, as DNA: TGTGCCAGCATCAAAACGGGGGGGGGTGAGCAGTTCTTC. Its protein product is CASIKTGGGEQFF.

The chain has TRBV10-3 and TRBJ2-2; possible D gene TRBD2, 7 bases. This CDR3 has 17 amino acids. CDR1 is ENHRY, CDR2 SYGVKD, per germline. With 3 bases removed from V and 0 bases from J, the gap between germline ends came to 14 bases. The CDR3 coding sequence is TGTGCCATCAGTGACCCGGGGGGCGGCACGAACACCGGGGAGCTGTTTTTT. Translation: CAISDPGGGTNTGELFF.

This clonotype occurred a few times. J is TRBJ2-1 and V is TRBV29-1; tentatively, D is TRBD1 or TRBD2 (5 bases each). The V gene lost 7 bases and the J gene lost 10 bases, with 20 bases spanning the gap. Per germline, CDR1 SQVTM and CDR2 ANQGSEA. The CDR3 is 13 amino acids. DNA of the CDR3: TGCAGCGGCGACCGGGACCAGGGTGGAGAGCAGTTCTTC. It codes for CSGDRDQGGEQFF.

The rearrangement uses TRBV28 and TRBJ1-5; possible D gene TRBD1, 5 bases. The V end was cut by 6 bases, the J end by 6 bases, with 18 bases between. The CDR3 length is 15 residues. CDR1 is MDHEN, CDR2 SYDVKM, per germline. The CDR3 protein is CASRSLNGAGQPQHF. The CDR3 DNA follows: TGTGCCAGCAGGTCCCTTAATGGGGCCGGTCAGCCCCAGCATTTT.

In DNA form, the CDR3 reads TGTGCCAGCAGCCTCACGTCCAGGGCGGGGTCCACAGATACGCAGTATTTT. As protein: CASSLTSRAGSTDTQYF. The chain links TRBV4-2 to TRBJ2-3, with a tentative D call TRBD2 (6 bases). This CDR3 is built from 17 residues. Deletions cut 4 bases from V and 2 bases from J, with 19 bases between. The germline CDR1 and CDR2 sequences are LGHNA and YNFKEQ.

The chain is built from TRBV6-1 and TRBJ1-4; perhaps TRBD1 as D (5 bases). Looked up from germline, CDR1 is MNHNS and CDR2 is SASEGT. With 5 bases removed from V and 6 bases from J, the gap between germline ends came to 22 bases. The CDR3 totals 17 residues. This CDR3 reads CASSKQYIRDGYEKLFF. CDR3 sequence (DNA): TGTGCCAGCAGTAAGCAATATATCCGGGACGGCTATGAAAAACTGTTTTTT.

This clonotype was picked up a small number of times. The chain has TRBV5-5 and TRBJ2-7; possibly TRBD1 or TRBD2 for D (5 bases each). The germline gives CDR1 SGHKS, CDR2 YYEKEE (reference sequence). V lost 1 base and J 11 bases, leaving 22 bases between the germline ends. The CDR3 extends over 15 amino acids. The CDR3 sequence: CASSLKVLDERGKYF. The CDR3 region has the DNA TGTGCCAGCAGCTTGAAGGTTCTGGACGAGAGGGGCAAGTACTTC.

This clonotype was detected only a few times. The V and J genes are TRBV5-5 and TRBJ1-1; D perhaps matches TRBD1 (5 bases). Germline CDR1 reads SGHKS; CDR2 reads YYEKEE (reference sequence). The V and J ends lost 3 bases and 8 bases respectively, with 14 bases between them. The CDR3 contains 13 residues. The CDR3 loop is CASSWGKTGEAFF. The DNA of the CDR3 is TGTGCCAGCAGCTGGGGGAAGACGGGGGAAGCTTTCTTT.

The chain has TRBV28 and TRBJ2-5; possible D gene TRBD1, 6 bases. Per the germline V gene, CDR1 is MDHEN and CDR2 is SYDVKM. This CDR3 spans 15 amino acids. Trimming took 3 bases from V and 1 from J, leaving 12 bases between them. CDR3 sequence (DNA): TGTGCCAGCAGTTTTACCAGGGGTGCCCAAGAGACCCAGTACTTC. Its protein product is CASSFTRGAQETQYF.

J is TRBJ2-2 and V is TRBV5-4, with D tentatively TRBD1 or TRBD2 (6 bases each). CDR1 and CDR2 from the germline V gene are SGHNT and YYREEE (reference sequence). This CDR3 region has 16 residues. V shed 1 base and J shed 0 bases, with 10 bases lying between them. CDR3 bases: TGTGCCAGCAGCTTGTACGGGGGCCCGAACACCGGGGAGCTGTTTTTT. Translated, it gives CASSLYGGPNTGELFF.

In its sample, this clonotype was seen many times. The rearrangement joins TRBV29-1 to TRBJ2-7; a possible D gene is TRBD1 (5 bases). This CDR3 region has 11 residues. CDR1 is SQVTM and CDR2 is ANQGSEA in the germline V gene. V dropped 6 bases and J dropped 6 bases, with 12 bases sitting between them. The DNA for the CDR3 is TGCAGCGTCGGGTTGGGGCGCGAGCAGTACTTC. Protein product: CSVGLGREQYF.

This chain joins TRBV6-6 and TRBJ1-4; D unclear. CDR3 size: 13 residues. The V end lost 11 bases, the J end lost 0 bases, and 10 bases lay between the germline ends. The V gene's germline CDR1 is MNHNY and CDR2 SVGAGI (reference sequence). In DNA, the CDR3 is TGTGCCGCAGCACCCGCAACTAATGAAAAACTGTTTTTT. Its translation is CAAAPATNEKLFF.

In this sample, this clonotype turned up many times. This chain connects TRBV29-1 to TRBJ2-3, with D perhaps TRBD1 (5 bases). This CDR3 comprises 13 residues. The germline gives CDR1 SQVTM, CDR2 ANQGSEA. The V and J ends lost 1 base and 4 bases respectively, with 9 bases between them. CDR3 protein: CSVEVQGSDTQYF. The CDR3 nucleotides are TGCAGCGTTGAAGTGCAGGGATCAGATACGCAGTATTTT.

The rearrangement joins TRBV20-1 to TRBJ2-5; 8 bases are a match to TRBD2. V lost 4 bases, J lost 13 bases, and 8 bases stayed unmatched. The CDR3 is 11 residues long. Looked up from germline, CDR1 is DFQATT and CDR2 is SNEGSKA (reference sequence). The CDR3 loop reads CSAIELSGGYF. CDR3 nucleotides: TGCAGTGCTATCGAATTGAGCGGGGGGTACTTC.

This clonotype was seen only a few times. The chain recombines TRBV25-1 with TRBJ2-7; D uncertain. The V end was cut by 1 base, the J end by 5 bases, with 12 bases between. Germline values: CDR1 MGHDK, CDR2 SYGVNS. The CDR3 runs to 14 residues. CDR3 residues: CASSEFNSPHEQYF. CDR3 DNA: TGTGCCAGCAGTGAATTTAATTCTCCCCACGAGCAGTACTTC.

This clonotype was counted a few times. The chain is built from TRBV12-3 or TRBV12-4 and TRBJ2-3; D call uncertain. The ends were cut back, 6 bases at V and 6 bases at J, with 13 bases in the middle. CDR3 length equals 13 residues. The CDR3 loop reads CASRRSVGDTQYF. Written as DNA, the CDR3 is TGTGCCAGCAGAAGGTCGGTCGGGGATACGCAGTATTTT.